This T cell receptor beta chain was sequenced during a study of cytotoxic CD8 clonotypes in ibrutinib-treated CLL. Study-level background: On average, fewer than 95,000 productive rearrangements and some 240,000 productive templates per sample. General observations from the study: Circulating CD8+ T-cell counts were tracked by baseline clonality, which exceeded that of age-matched healthy donors.

V was pared by 5 bases and J by 0 bases, with 14 bases between. The CDR3 is 16 residues long. The germline gives CDR1 SGHTA, CDR2 FQGNSA. The repertoire was sequenced with immunoSEQ multiplex PCR; TCRdb's copy has only in-frame clones and lacks some. The sample shows approximately 150,000 clones, approximately 80% of them seen only once. Points on this clone: What it binds is not known.

Sequencing used PBMCs, obtained after 24 months of ibrutinib treatment. The chain combines TRBV7-2 with TRBJ1-3; no reliable D call. This sequence was found in a human donor with chronic lymphocytic leukemia. The CDR3 nucleotides read TGTGCCAGCAGCGGGCAACGGGCGAGCTCTGGAAACACCATATATTTT. Translated: CASSGQRASSGNTIYF.